This T cell receptor beta chain was profiled in a study of molecular identifiers for immune sequencing clone quantification. The use of previously described methods and listed TCR primers produced the bulk TCR libraries. TCRdb ran MiXCR on the PCR reads and lists one entry per CDR3 protein. The sample holds fewer than 350,000 distinct CDR3 sequences, 24% seen once. Notes on this clonotype: The antigen remains unidentified. This may stem from a read error, because a much larger clone lies one nucleotide away. The conserved closing phenylalanine or tryptophan is absent in this CDR3, likely reflecting a read error.

General study results and limits: Effector cells had over 98% of their molecules in clones above 20 RNA copies, while naive cells had under 1%.

A CD8+CD4-CCR7+CD45RA+ gate was used to sort naive CD8 T cells. The V gene end was trimmed by 2 bases and the J gene end by 0 bases; junction bases not matched to a gene: 2. The CDR3 has 15 residues. The V gene's germline CDR1 is MDHEN and CDR2 SYDVKM. The receptor comes from a human donor in good health. Some libraries in this study had Jurkat cell RNA spiked in. The chain carries TRBV28 and TRBJ1-1, with 8 bases identical to TRBD1. Sequencing was done on a sample of naive CD8+ T cells from blood, with Jurkat cell RNA spiked in. Subset meaning: FACS-sorted CD8+CD4-CCR7+CD45RA+ naive T cells. The CDR3 reads CASSLAGGMNTEAFI. The CDR3, as DNA: TGTGCCAGCAGTTTAGCAGGGGGCATGAACACTGAAGCTTTCATT.